This T cell receptor beta chain was captured by sequencing in a study of metastatic and nonmetastatic thyroid tumors. TCRdb recomputed clones from the PCR reads via MiXCR. The data hold about 4,000 clones, with approximately 35% observed a single time. Study outcomes and limitations: Reported TCR beta diversity, measured in blood and tumor, was significantly higher for malignant thyroid tumors than for benign nodules.

To note about this clone: Its antigen is not known.

The germline V and J ends were trimmed by 3 bases and 6 bases, with 11 bases remaining between them. Per germline, CDR1 MNHNS and CDR2 SASEGT. The CDR3 is made up of 13 amino acids. No patient had received any treatment before thyroid surgery. The chain carries TRBV6-1 and TRBJ1-2, with D maybe TRBD1 (5 bases). The sequencing sample was made of adjacent normal tissue. This receptor was identified in a female donor with papillary thyroid cancer or a benign thyroid nodule (not recorded which). Some clones in this sample may be carry-over from other donors' samples. CDR3 residues: CASSDREGDGYTF. The CDR3 DNA reads as TGTGCCAGCAGTGACAGGGAAGGGGATGGCTACACCTTC.